These 19 T cell receptor beta chains came from one sample sequenced in a study of graft-versus-host responses after intestinal transplantation (dated by TCRdb to the early 2020s). Their target antigens are unknown. Library generation was performed with the immunoSEQ multiplex PCR assay. TCRdb carries this immuneACCESS record with in-frame sequences only. Its versions omit some clonotypes, under half of them owing to an unresolved V gene in the studies checked, with the rest unexplained. This sample has over 100,000 clones in its table, and over 75% of those were observed once. Together, the top ten hold over 0.8% of the sample. In light of the paper, this sample's time point label describes: cells obtained before transplantation from donor or recipient. This specimen consisted of unstimulated CD4+ T cells sorted from spleen or lymph node cells, obtained before intestinal transplant. The receptors stem from a human donor who received an intestinal transplant.

The V and J genes are TRBV11-2 and TRBJ2-5, with 8 bases that match TRBD2. J lost 3 bases, V lost 1 base, and 4 bases had no gene match. Germline-derived CDR1 and CDR2 are SGHAT and FQNNGV. CDR3 length: 15 residues. This CDR3 reads CASSLVGSGKETQYF. DNA of the CDR3: TGTGCCAGCAGCTTAGTAGGTAGCGGGAAAGAGACCCAGTACTTC.

This clone was counted only a few times. The same CDR3 is also encoded by other DNA sequences in this sample. The rearrangement joins TRBV19 to TRBJ2-5; D remains ambiguous. The DNA matches TRBJ2-7 better at its end, which makes the J call doubtful. This CDR3 spans 13 amino acids. Germline values: CDR1 LNHDA, CDR2 SQIVND (reference sequence). The CDR3 spells CASSPRTVYEQYF. The CDR3 DNA sequence: TGTGCCAGTAGTCCCCGGACGGTCTACGAGCAGTACTTC.

This clone was detected a few times. This chain joins TRBV10-3 and TRBJ1-5; no definite D call. This CDR3 is built from 13 residues. V was clipped by 0 bases and J by 7 bases, with 7 bases between them. Per germline, CDR1 ENHRY and CDR2 SYGVKD. The chain's CDR3 is CAISESLSQPQHF. The CDR3 DNA reads TGTGCCATCAGTGAGTCACTTTCCCAGCCCCAGCATTTT.

V is TRBV18 and J is TRBJ2-1; a weak D match, TRBD1 (5 bases). The CDR3 totals 13 residues. Germline V gene lookup returns CDR1 KGHSH and CDR2 LQKENI. V was trimmed by 2 bases and J by 6 bases, leaving 8 bases between them. This CDR3 reads CASSPGAPNEQFF. The CDR3 region has the DNA TGTGCCAGCTCACCAGGGGCTCCCAATGAGCAGTTCTTC.

The chain has TRBV14 and TRBJ2-7; no firm D call. V was pared by 1 base and J by 3 bases, with 10 bases between. CDR3 length: 14 amino acids. Germline V CDR1 and CDR2: SGHDN, FVKESK. CDR3 protein: CASSQATSNYEQYF. DNA of the CDR3: TGTGCCAGCAGCCAAGCCACGTCCAACTACGAGCAGTACTTC.

The CDR3 nucleotides are TGCGCCAGCAGCTTGGAACCATATGAGCAGTTCTTC. Translating gives CASSLEPYEQFF. The chain combines TRBV5-1 with TRBJ2-1, with D uncertain. V lost 0 bases and J 8 bases, leaving 6 bases between the germline ends. The CDR3 has 12 amino acids. The germline V gene has CDR1 SGHRS and CDR2 YFSETQ.

The rearrangement joins TRBV5-1 to TRBJ2-5, with TRBD2 identical over 12 bases. Trimming at V came to 5 bases and at J to 1 base, leaving 6 bases not matched to a gene. CDR1 is SGHRS and CDR2 is YFSETQ in the germline V gene. This CDR3 is 16 amino acids long. The CDR3 nucleotides read TGCGCCAGCAGGGGGGGACTAGCGGGCCTCCAAGAGACCCAGTACTTC. The encoded protein is CASRGGLAGLQETQYF. Full variable domain (outside the CDR3, taken from reference TRBV5-1 and TRBJ2-5): KAGVTQTPRYLIKTRGQQVTLSCSPISGHRSVSWYQQTPGQGLQFLFEYFSETQRNKGNFPGRFSGRQFSNSRSEMNVSTLELGDSALYLCASRGGLAGLQETQYFGPGTRLLVL.

The genes are TRBV5-1 and TRBJ1-6; D gene uncertain. Germline V CDR1 and CDR2: SGHRS, YFSETQ. The CDR3 is 17 residues long. V lost 0 bases and J 0 bases, leaving 10 bases between the germline ends. The DNA of the CDR3 is TGCGCCAGCAGCTTGGAGTCAGTGAGCTCCTATAATTCACCCCTCCACTTT. Its protein is CASSLESVSSYNSPLHF.

The rearrangement links TRBV2 to TRBJ1-5; 7 bases are a match to TRBD1. There are 14 residues in the CDR3. Germline V gene sequence: CDR1 SNHLY, CDR2 FYNNEI. V shed 6 bases and J 1 base; nucleotides not matched to a gene: 3. The CDR3 spells CASSDRASNQPQHF. DNA for the CDR3: TGTGCCAGCAGCGACAGGGCGAGCAATCAGCCCCAGCATTTT.

Concerning this clone: This specimen includes other DNA sequences encoding the same CDR3. The chain is built from TRBV2 and TRBJ1-3; maybe TRBD1 (5 bases). Germline V gives CDR1 SNHLY, CDR2 FYNNEI. The CDR3 length is 15 residues. With 6 bases removed from V and 0 bases from J, the gap between germline ends came to 12 bases. The DNA for the CDR3 is TGTGCCAGCAGGGAAACAGGAATCTCTGGAAACACCATATATTTT. It codes for CASRETGISGNTIYF.

The V call is TRBV9, the J call TRBJ2-2, with D tentatively TRBD1 (8 bases). The CDR3 consists of 15 residues. The V end lost 0 bases, the J end lost 7 bases, and 13 bases lay between the germline ends. Germline CDR1 is SGDLS and CDR2 is YYNGEE. CDR3 nucleotides: TGTGCCAGCAGCGTAGCTACAGGGGGGGGCGGGGAGCTGTTTTTT. Translating it yields CASSVATGGGGELFF.

The V and J genes are TRBV10-3 and TRBJ1-2; D uncertain. V lost 6 bases and J 4 bases, leaving 18 bases between the germline ends. CDR1 and CDR2 (germline): ENHRY, SYGVKD. This CDR3 has 15 residues. Here the CDR3 reads CAISPASQAVYGYTF. The CDR3 DNA reads as TGTGCCATCAGCCCCGCGAGCCAGGCCGTCTATGGCTACACCTTC.

J is TRBJ2-5 and V is TRBV28; the match to TRBD1 covers 7 bases. The tail of the sequence fits TRBJ2-7 better, so the J call may be wrong. Germline V CDR1 and CDR2: MDHEN, SYDVKM. This CDR3 region has 14 residues. Here the CDR3 DNA reads TGTGCCAGCAGTCCTCCGGACAGGCGTTACGAGCAGTACTTC. Translation: CASSPPDRRYEQYF.

This chain links TRBV10-3 with TRBJ2-2; either TRBD1 or TRBD2 may supply D (5 bases each). Trimming removed 2 bases from V and 7 bases from J, with 8 bases in between. Germline CDR1 ENHRY, CDR2 SYGVKD. CDR3 size: 13 residues. CDR3 coding DNA: TGTGCCATCAGTGAGCGGGGCGACGGGGAGCTGTTTTTT. It translates to CAISERGDGELFF.

The rearrangement joins TRBV5-1 to TRBJ2-3, with 7 bases matching TRBD2. The V segment lost 0 bases and the J segment 3 bases; nucleotides outside the gene matches: 4. CDR1 and CDR2 (germline): SGHRS, YFSETQ. There are 15 residues in the CDR3. This CDR3 reads CASSLGAGATDTQYF. CDR3 sequence (DNA): TGCGCCAGCAGCTTGGGGGCGGGAGCGACAGATACGCAGTATTTT.

This sequence joins TRBV6-5 and TRBJ2-2; no definite D call. Germline V gene data show CDR1 as MNHEY and CDR2 as SVGAGI. V was shortened by 3 bases and J by 5 bases, with 7 bases between the two germline ends. The CDR3 extends over 13 amino acids. CDR3 sequence: CASSYGETGELFF. CDR3 DNA sequence: TGTGCCAGCAGTTATGGGGAAACCGGGGAGCTGTTTTTT.

The chain employs TRBV7-3 and TRBJ1-6; D is uncertain. The V end was cut by 0 bases, the J end by 11 bases, with 8 bases between. The CDR3 loop spans 13 amino acids. Germline lookup yields CDR1 SGHTA and CDR2 FQGTGA. The CDR3 sequence is CASSLTLFTPLHF. In nucleotides, the CDR3 is TGTGCCAGCAGCTTAACCCTGTTTACACCCCTCCACTTT.

This sequence joins TRBV5-5 and TRBJ2-2; D gene ambiguous. CDR1 is SGHKS, CDR2 YYEKEE, per germline (reference sequence). The CDR3 extends over 15 amino acids. V lost 0 bases, J lost 1 base, and 7 bases lay in between. DNA for the CDR3: TGTGCCAGCAGCTTGGGGCCGATGAACACCGGGGAGCTGTTTTTT. Translating gives CASSLGPMNTGELFF. Full variable domain (missing parts from reference TRBV5-5 and TRBJ2-2): DAGVTQSPTHLIKTRGQQVTLRCSPISGHKSVSWYQQVLGQGPQFIFQYYEKEERGRGNFPDRFSARQFPNYSSELNVNALLLGDSALYLCASSLGPMNTGELFFGEGSRLTVL.

The chain is built from TRBV11-1 and TRBJ2-5, with D possibly matching TRBD1 (5 bases). The germline gives CDR1 SGHAT, CDR2 FQDESV (reference sequence). The V gene lost 4 bases and the J gene lost 1 base, with 7 bases spanning the gap. CDR3 size: 13 residues. CDR3 sequence: CASSWTSQETQYF. In DNA form, the CDR3 reads TGTGCCAGCAGCTGGACAAGCCAAGAGACCCAGTACTTC.